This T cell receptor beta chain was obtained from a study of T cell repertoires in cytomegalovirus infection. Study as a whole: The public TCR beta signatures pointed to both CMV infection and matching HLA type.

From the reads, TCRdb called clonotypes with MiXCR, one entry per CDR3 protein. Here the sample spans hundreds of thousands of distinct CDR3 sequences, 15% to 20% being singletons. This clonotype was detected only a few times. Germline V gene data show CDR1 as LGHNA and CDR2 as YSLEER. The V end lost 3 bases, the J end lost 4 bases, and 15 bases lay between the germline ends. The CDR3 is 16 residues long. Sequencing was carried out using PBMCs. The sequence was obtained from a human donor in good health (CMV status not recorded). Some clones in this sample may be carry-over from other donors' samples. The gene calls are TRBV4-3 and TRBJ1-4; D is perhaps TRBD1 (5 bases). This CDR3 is CASSQRPGLINEKLFF. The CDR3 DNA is TGCGCCAGCAGCCAGCGGCCGGGGCTTATTAATGAAAAACTGTTTTTT.